This TCR beta chain is from a study of T cells in Graves' hyperthyroidism and ophthalmopathy. Whole-study context: Peripheral blood samples were taken at initial diagnosis, prior to any treatment.

There were TCR beta CDR3 regions amplified from RNA transcripts. HTBI primers were used for first-round RT-PCR of the TCR CDR3. TCRdb re-derived calls from the multiplex PCR reads in MiXCR, one entry per CDR3 protein. The table includes hundreds of thousands of distinct CDR3 sequences, approximately 15% detected once. Germline values: CDR1 MNHEY, CDR2 SMNVEV (reference sequence). Deletions cut 2 bases from V and 8 bases from J, with 13 bases between. CDR3 length equals 15 residues. The source of this sequence is a woman between 18 and 29 years old with Graves' hyperthyroidism. The chain recombines TRBV27 with TRBJ1-6; D not resolved. The sample consisted of blood. CDR3 protein: CASSLIDGEDSPLHF. For the CDR3, the DNA is TGTGCCAGCAGTTTAATCGACGGGGAGGATTCACCCCTCCACTTT.